The clone carrying this T cell receptor beta chain was observed a handful of times. Being one base from a much bigger clone, this may be a read error. These data are taken from a study of T cells after yellow fever vaccination. Using its own MiXCR run on the 5' RACE reads, TCRdb lists one record per CDR3 protein. The sample includes 450,000 to 550,000 distinct CDR3 sequences, 21% of them seen just once. From germline, CDR1 is SGHKS and CDR2 YYEKEE (reference sequence). This CDR3 contains 12 residues. V dropped 2 bases and J dropped 3 bases, with 5 bases sitting between them. The rearrangement joins TRBV5-5 to TRBJ1-2; D unresolved. This sequence was found in a man aged 18 to 35 who received the YFV17D yellow fever vaccine. Specimen: PBMCs, collected 21 days after the first yellow fever vaccination. The CDR3 bases are TGTGCCAGCAGCTTAGTCCACTATGGCTACACCTTC. Protein sequence: CASSLVHYGYTF.